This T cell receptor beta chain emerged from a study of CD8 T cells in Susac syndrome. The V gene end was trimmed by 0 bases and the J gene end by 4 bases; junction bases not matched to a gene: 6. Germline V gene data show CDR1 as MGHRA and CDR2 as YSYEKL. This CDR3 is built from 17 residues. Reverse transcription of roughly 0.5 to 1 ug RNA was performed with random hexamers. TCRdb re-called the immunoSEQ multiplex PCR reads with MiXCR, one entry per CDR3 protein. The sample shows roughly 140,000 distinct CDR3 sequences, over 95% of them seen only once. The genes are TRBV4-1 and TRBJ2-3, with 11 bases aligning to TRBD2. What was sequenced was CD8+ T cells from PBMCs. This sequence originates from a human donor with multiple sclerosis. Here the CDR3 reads CASSQEGLAGGADTQYF. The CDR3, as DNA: TGCGCCAGCAGCCAAGAAGGTCTAGCGGGGGGCGCAGATACGCAGTATTTT.